Listed below are T cell receptor beta chains from one sample, sequenced in a study of blood T cell repertoires in COVID-19. Measured with immunoSEQ multiplex PCR; TCRdb has only the in-frame clones, and not every one. The sample lists some 99,000 clones; around 90% were seen once. Sequenced material: peripheral blood. The receptors were sampled from a man in his 70s with acute or convalescent COVID-19. The CDR3 runs from the conserved cysteine through the conserved F or W. D genes are given only for firm matches. Clone size is shown for a subset of rows, as once, few, many or a class of expanded clone.

NA | TRBD1 | TRBJ2-7 | TRBV18 | TGTGCCAGCTCACAAACCTCCGGGACAGGGCAGAGAGAGCAGTACTTC | CASSQTSGTGQREQYF
NA | NA | TRBJ1-2 | TRBV19 | TGTGCCAGTAGTCCCCGGGGGGGGGAGAGTGGCTACACCTTC | CASSPRGGESGYTF
NA | NA | TRBJ1-3 | TRBV20-1 | TGCAGTGCTAGTGGGGGTGCGGGGGGAAACACCATATATTTT | CSASGGAGGNTIYF
NA | TRBD2 | TRBJ2-3 | TRBV5-4 | TGTGCCAGCAGCTCGGGGGTAGCGGGGGAGGGCACAGATACGCAGTATTTT | CASSSGVAGEGTDTQYF
NA | TRBD2 | TRBJ2-1 | TRBV3-1/TRBV3-2 | TGTGCCAGCAGCCACGAAACTAGCGGGGTTAGGAATGAGCAGTTCTTC | CASSHETSGVRNEQFF
NA | TRBD1 | TRBJ1-2 | TRBV28 | TGTGCCAGCAGTTCAGGGGGCAAGGGCTACACCTTC | CASSSGGKGYTF
NA | TRBD2 | TRBJ2-5 | TRBV5-4 | TGTGCCAGCAGTCACGGGGGGGCCCAAGAGACCCAGTACTTC | CASSHGGAQETQYF
NA | NA | TRBJ2-1 | TRBV5-1 | TGCGCCAGCAGTCTCGGCGAACCCGGGAATGAGCAGTTCTTC | CASSLGEPGNEQFF
few | TRBD2 | TRBJ2-7 | TRBV5-5 | TGTGCCAGCAGCTTGAGCTTTGCGGGAGCCTACGAGCAGTACTTC | CASSLSFAGAYEQYF
once | TRBD2 | TRBJ2-1 | TRBV6-1 | TGTGCCAGCAGTGAAAAAGCGGGGGGCAGGACCTACAATGAGCAGTTCTTC | CASSEKAGGRTYNEQFF
NA | TRBD1 | TRBJ2-4 | TRBV5-1 | TGCGCCAGCAGCTTAACAGGGGAGAGGAACATTCAGTACTTC | CASSLTGERNIQYF
NA | NA | TRBJ1-5 | TRBV7-2 | TGTGCCAGCAGCTTGGGGGGTGGGAGCAATCAGCCCCAGCATTTT | CASSLGGGSNQPQHF
NA | TRBD1 | TRBJ1-4 | TRBV6-5 | TGTGCCAGCAGTTACTCGACAGGGGGAAAACTGTTTTTT | CASSYSTGGKLFF
NA | TRBD1 | TRBJ1-6 | TRBV25-1 | TGTGCCAGCAATGGACAGGGTGGGAATTCACCCCTCCACTTT | CASNGQGGNSPLHF
NA | TRBD2 | TRBJ2-1 | TRBV10-1 | TGCGCCAGCTCAAGGACTAGCGGGGTCTACAATGAGCAGTTCTTC | CASSRTSGVYNEQFF
NA | TRBD1 | TRBJ1-3 | TRBV5-4 | TGTGCCAGCAGCCAACAGGGGCCCTCTGGAAACACCATATATTTT | CASSQQGPSGNTIYF
NA | NA | TRBJ1-4 | TRBV9 | TGTGCCAGCAGCGTAGGGGGGCGGGAGGAAAAACTGTTTTTT | CASSVGGREEKLFF
NA | NA | TRBJ1-6 | TRBV7-2 | TGTGCCAGCAGCAGCTCGCAGGGATCGGTTTCACCCCTCCACTTT | CASSSSQGSVSPLHF
NA | TRBD2 | TRBJ2-7 | TRBV11-2 | TGTGCCAGCAGCTTTTTGTCTACGGGAGGGTCCTCCGAGCAGTACTTC | CASSFLSTGGSSEQYF
NA | NA | TRBJ2-3 | TRBV2 | TGTGCCAGCAGTGGACCCCCGGAGCCAGATACGCAGTATTTT | CASSGPPEPDTQYF
NA | NA | TRBJ1-2 | TRBV4-2 | TGTGCCAGCAGCCAAGAATCCGGCGGCTATTATGGCTACACCTTC | CASSQESGGYYGYTF
NA | TRBD1 | TRBJ1-2 | TRBV19 | TGTGCCAGTAGTCAAGGACAGGGGGCCTATGGCTACACCTTC | CASSQGQGAYGYTF
NA | NA | TRBJ2-3 | TRBV6-1 | TGTGCCAGCAGTGAATTAGGGGTCTCCACCACAGATACGCAGTATTTT | CASSELGVSTTDTQYF
NA | TRBD1 | TRBJ1-4 | TRBV14 | TGTGCCAGCAGCACTTTAACAGGGGGCACTGAAAAACTGTTTTTT | CASSTLTGGTEKLFF
NA | NA | TRBJ1-6 | TRBV28 | TGTGCCAGCAGACCACCCCTAGCGGCACCTTGGAATTCACCCCTCCACTTT | CASRPPLAAPWNSPLHF
NA | NA | TRBJ1-1 | TRBV6-6 | TGTGCCAGCAGTTACTATGCAGAATTGAACACTGAAGCTTTCTTT | CASSYYAELNTEAFF
NA | TRBD2 | TRBJ2-3 | TRBV10-1 | TGCGCCAGCAGTGAGGGACTAGAGGGTTACACAGATACGCAGTATTTT | CASSEGLEGYTDTQYF
once | NA | TRBJ2-1 | TRBV4-2 | TGTGCCAGCAGCCAGCTGAGGGTGGGTCCTGAGCAGTTCTTC | CASSQLRVGPEQFF
NA | NA | TRBJ1-5 | TRBV19 | TGTGCCAGTAGTATTGAGCAGGGTTGGAATCAGCCCCAGCATTTT | CASSIEQGWNQPQHF
NA | TRBD1 | TRBJ1-6 | TRBV6-6 | TGTGCCAGCAGTTACTCGCCGGGACAGGGGGTTTCACCCCTCCACTTT | CASSYSPGQGVSPLHF
NA | NA | TRBJ2-5 | TRBV12-5 | TGTGCTAGTGGTTTGGGAGGGTGGGAGACCCAGTACTTC | CASGLGGWETQYF
NA | TRBD1 | TRBJ1-4 | TRBV12-3/TRBV12-4 | TGTGCCAGCAGTTTTGGGACAGGAGAAAAACTGTTTTTT | CASSFGTGEKLFF
NA | NA | TRBJ2-5 | TRBV7-9 | TGTGCCAGCAGCTTAGGACAGCCGCCGGAGACCCAGTACTTC | CASSLGQPPETQYF
once | NA | TRBJ2-3 | TRBV7-9 | TGTGCCAGCAGCTTAGACATGAGCACAGATACGCAGTATTTT | CASSLDMSTDTQYF
NA | NA | TRBJ2-3 | TRBV7-7 | TGTGCTAGCAGCTTCTCGACAGGAGGCACAGATACGCAGTATTTT | CASSFSTGGTDTQYF
NA | NA | TRBJ1-1 | TRBV7-8 | TGTGCCAGCAGCGCGCGTCCCGGCGGAGGCACTGAAGCTTTCTTT | CASSARPGGGTEAFF
NA | TRBD1 | TRBJ1-1 | TRBV30 | TGTGCCTGGAGCTGGTGGACAGGGGGCGCGAGCACTGAAGCTTTCTTT | CAWSWWTGGASTEAFF
NA | TRBD1 | TRBJ1-2 | TRBV2 | TGTGCCAGCAGTGAAGCGCTCGGTGCAGGGGGTAGATCTAACTATGGCTACACCTTC | CASSEALGAGGRSNYGYTF
NA | NA | TRBJ2-7 | TRBV6-6 | TGTGCCAGCAGTTACTGGGGGCAGGTGATCGAGCAGTACTTC | CASSYWGQVIEQYF
NA | NA | TRBJ1-1 | TRBV6-1 | TGTGCCAGCAGTGAAGATAGAAAAAGGGGCCCTGAAGCTTTCTTT | CASSEDRKRGPEAFF
NA | NA | TRBJ1-5 | TRBV27 | TGTGCCAGCAGCCAGACAAGGTTTAGCAATCAGCCCCAGCATTTT | CASSQTRFSNQPQHF
NA | TRBD2 | TRBJ2-7 | TRBV5-1 | TGCGCCAGCAGCTCTGGACTAGCGGGGGTCTACGAGCAGTACTTC | CASSSGLAGVYEQYF
NA | NA | TRBJ2-2 | TRBV10-2 | TGCGCCAGCAGTTTAGCCTCAGGGTCCAACGGGCCCGGGGAGCTGTTTTTT | CASSLASGSNGPGELFF
NA | NA | TRBJ2-6 | TRBV5-1 | TGCGCCAGCAGCCCCTCGGGGGCCAACGTCCTGACTTTC | CASSPSGANVLTF
NA | NA | TRBJ2-2 | TRBV5-1 | TGCGCCAGCAGCCCAGGGTTCACCGGGGAGCTGTTTTTT | CASSPGFTGELFF
NA | NA | TRBJ2-1 | TRBV7-2 | TGTGCCAGCAGCTTCGGGTTCGGGTTTACACCAACCAATGAGCAGTTCTTC | CASSFGFGFTPTNEQFF
NA | NA | TRBJ1-3 | TRBV28 | TGTGCCAGCGCCCAGGGATACTCTGGAAACACCATATATTTT | CASAQGYSGNTIYF
NA | TRBD1 | TRBJ2-1 | TRBV5-4 | TGTGCCAGCAGCAGGACAGGGCCGGTGTACAATGAGCAGTTCTTC | CASSRTGPVYNEQFF
NA | TRBD1 | TRBJ1-1 | TRBV6-5 | TGTGCCAGCAGTTACATAGCCGGGACAGGGGGCACTGAAGCTTTCTTT | CASSYIAGTGGTEAFF
NA | NA | TRBJ1-2 | TRBV7-2 | TGTGCCAGCAGCTTACAATCCACTCCGGACTATGGCTACACCTTC | CASSLQSTPDYGYTF
NA | TRBD1 | TRBJ1-2 | TRBV28 | TGTGCCAGCAGTTCCATAGGAGCTGACAGGGCTATTGGGTATGGCTACACCTTC | CASSSIGADRAIGYGYTF
NA | NA | TRBJ1-6 | TRBV5-1 | TGCGCCAGCAGCCCCCGACAGGACCCAAATTCACCCCTCCACTTT | CASSPRQDPNSPLHF